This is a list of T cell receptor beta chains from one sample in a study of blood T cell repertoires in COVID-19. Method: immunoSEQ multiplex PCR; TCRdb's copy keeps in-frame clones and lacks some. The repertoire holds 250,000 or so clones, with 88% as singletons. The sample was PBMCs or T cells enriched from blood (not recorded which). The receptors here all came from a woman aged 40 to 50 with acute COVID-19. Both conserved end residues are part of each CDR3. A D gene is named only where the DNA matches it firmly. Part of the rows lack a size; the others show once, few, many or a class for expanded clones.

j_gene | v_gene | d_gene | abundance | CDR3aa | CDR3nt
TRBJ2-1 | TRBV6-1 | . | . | CASSEWPSYNEQFF | TGTGCCAGCAGTGAATGGCCTAGTTACAATGAGCAGTTCTTC
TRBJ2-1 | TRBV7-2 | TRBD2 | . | CASSLAPGLAGVRYNEQFF | TGTGCCAGCAGCTTAGCTCCAGGACTAGCGGGAGTTCGGTACAATGAGCAGTTCTTC
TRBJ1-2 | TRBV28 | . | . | CASSLGLYGYTF | TGTGCCAGCAGTTTAGGACTTTATGGCTACACCTTC
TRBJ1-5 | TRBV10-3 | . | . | CAISEPGGGGAGPQHF | TGTGCCATCAGTGAGCCCGGAGGGGGGGGCGCGGGGCCCCAGCATTTT
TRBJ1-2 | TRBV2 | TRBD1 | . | CASSDSFGTGNYGYTF | TGTGCCAGCAGTGATAGTTTCGGGACAGGGAACTATGGCTACACCTTC
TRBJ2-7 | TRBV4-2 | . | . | CASSQDLTGGHEQYF | TGTGCCAGCAGCCAAGATCTGACGGGGGGCCACGAGCAGTACTTC
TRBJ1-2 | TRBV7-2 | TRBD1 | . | CASKSTGGGYGYTF | TGTGCCAGCAAATCTACAGGGGGAGGGTATGGCTACACCTTC
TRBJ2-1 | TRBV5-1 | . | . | CASSRDTSSYNEQFF | TGCGCCAGCAGTCGGGACACAAGCTCCTACAATGAGCAGTTCTTC
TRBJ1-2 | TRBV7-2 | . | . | CASSLVSDRGYTF | TGTGCCAGCAGCTTAGTGTCAGATCGTGGCTACACCTTC
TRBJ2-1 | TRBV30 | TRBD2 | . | CAWTRGGGGNYNEQFF | TGTGCCTGGACTAGGGGTGGCGGGGGGAACTACAATGAGCAGTTCTTC
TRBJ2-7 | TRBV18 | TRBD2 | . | CASSRGDYSYEQYF | TGTGCCAGCTCCCGGGGGGACTACTCCTACGAGCAGTACTTC
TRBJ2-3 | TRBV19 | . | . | CASSISPRTSTDTQYF | TGTGCCAGTAGTATAAGTCCTCGGACTAGCACAGATACGCAGTATTTT
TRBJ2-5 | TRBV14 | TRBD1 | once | CASSQDRIGRQGYETQYF | TGTGCCAGCAGCCAAGATCGTATTGGGAGACAGGGTTACGAGACCCAGTACTTC
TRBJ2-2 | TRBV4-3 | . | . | CASSQQVQGKNTGELFF | TGCGCCAGCAGCCAACAGGTCCAGGGGAAGAACACCGGGGAGCTGTTTTTT
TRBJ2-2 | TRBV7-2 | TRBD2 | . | CASSRPGLASGELFF | TGTGCCAGCAGTCGTCCGGGACTAGCGTCCGGGGAGCTGTTTTTT
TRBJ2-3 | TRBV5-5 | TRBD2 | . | CASSSTSVDTDTQYF | TGTGCCAGCAGCTCGACTAGCGTGGACACAGATACGCAGTATTTT
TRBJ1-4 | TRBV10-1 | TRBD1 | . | CASSESGTGLNEKLFF | TGCGCCAGCAGTGAGTCCGGGACAGGATTAAATGAAAAACTGTTTTTT
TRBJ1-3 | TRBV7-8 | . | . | CASSPGRDLSGNTIYF | TGTGCCAGCAGCCCTGGACGGGATCTCTCTGGAAACACCATATATTTT
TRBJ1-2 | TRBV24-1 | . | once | CATSDSSVATPGYTF | TGTGCCACCAGTGATTCGAGCGTGGCGACGCCTGGCTACACCTTC
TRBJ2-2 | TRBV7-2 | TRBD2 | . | CASSRGVGTNTGELFF | TGTGCCAGCAGCCGGGGGGTCGGAACGAACACCGGGGAGCTGTTTTTT
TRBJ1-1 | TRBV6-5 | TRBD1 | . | CASSPRTGPNTEAFF | TGTGCCAGCAGCCCCAGGACAGGACCGAACACTGAAGCTTTCTTT
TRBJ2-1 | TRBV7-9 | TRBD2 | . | CASSLVRGGADEQFF | TGTGCCAGCAGCTTAGTTCGCGGGGGGGCGGATGAGCAGTTCTTC
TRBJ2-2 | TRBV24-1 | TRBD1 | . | CATSDWTGGITGELFF | TGTGCCACCAGTGACTGGACAGGGGGTATCACCGGGGAGCTGTTTTTT
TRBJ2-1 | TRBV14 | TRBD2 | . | CASSRTSGGAYNEQFF | TGTGCCAGCAGCCGGACTAGCGGGGGGGCATACAATGAGCAGTTCTTC
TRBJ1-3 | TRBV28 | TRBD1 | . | CASSLWGQGAGNTIYF | TGTGCCAGCAGTTTATGGGGACAGGGCGCCGGAAACACCATATATTTT
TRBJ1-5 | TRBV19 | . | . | CASSIDHNQPQHF | TGTGCCAGTAGTATAGATCACAATCAGCCCCAGCATTTT
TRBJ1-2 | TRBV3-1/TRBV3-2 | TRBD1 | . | CASSQTPGQGYGYTF | TGTGCCAGCAGCCAGACGCCGGGACAGGGGTATGGCTACACCTTC